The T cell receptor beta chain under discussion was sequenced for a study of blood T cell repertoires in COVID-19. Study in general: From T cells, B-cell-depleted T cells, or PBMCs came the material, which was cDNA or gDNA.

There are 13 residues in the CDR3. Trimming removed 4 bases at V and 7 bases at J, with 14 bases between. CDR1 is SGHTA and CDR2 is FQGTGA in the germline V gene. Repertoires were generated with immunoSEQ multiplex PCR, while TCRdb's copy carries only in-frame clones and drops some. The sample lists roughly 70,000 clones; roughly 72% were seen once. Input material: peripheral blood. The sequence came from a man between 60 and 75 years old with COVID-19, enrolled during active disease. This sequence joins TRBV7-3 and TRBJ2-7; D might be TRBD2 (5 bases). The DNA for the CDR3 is TGTGCCAGCAGCTACCCGGGGAATGAGGAGCAGTACTTC. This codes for CASSYPGNEEQYF.